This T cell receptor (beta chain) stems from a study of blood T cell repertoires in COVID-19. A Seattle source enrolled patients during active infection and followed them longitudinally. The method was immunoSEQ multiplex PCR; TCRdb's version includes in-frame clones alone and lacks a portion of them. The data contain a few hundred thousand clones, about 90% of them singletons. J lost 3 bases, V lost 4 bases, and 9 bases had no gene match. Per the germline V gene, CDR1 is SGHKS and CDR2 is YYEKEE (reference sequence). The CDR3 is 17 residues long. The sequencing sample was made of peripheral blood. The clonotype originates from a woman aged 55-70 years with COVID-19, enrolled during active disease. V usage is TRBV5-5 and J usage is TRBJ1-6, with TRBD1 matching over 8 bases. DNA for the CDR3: TGTGCCAGCAGCACCCCGGGACAGGTCTTCTATAATTCACCCCTCCACTTT. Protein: CASSTPGQVFYNSPLHF.